The clone carrying this TCR beta chain was found a few times. Its matching antigen is unknown. This sample was taken from a study of cytomegalovirus exposure and HLA in healthy donors. The study, taken as a whole, reports: The study had only CMV serostatus as immune exposure information. Per published accounts, TCR beta sequences correctly predicted the HLA-A and HLA-B alleles of most subjects. Previously analyzed data showed that most TCR beta V segments were productive at a frequency of about 87% or about 30%.

13 Jbeta primers and 60 Vbeta primers were used for the PCR. TCRdb keeps only in-frame clones here, not all; method: immunoSEQ multiplex PCR. The sample includes 90,000 to 120,000 clones, over 70% seen only once; the top ten take more than 2%. V trimming: 8 bases; J trimming: 5 bases; junction bases outside the gene matches: 10. Germline V gene lookup returns CDR1 SQVTM and CDR2 ANQGSEA. This CDR3 region has 16 residues. The source material was PBMCs. This chain links TRBV29-1 with TRBJ2-1, with 15 nucleotides matching TRBD2. The clonotype originates from a man aged 30 to 45 in good health and CMV-seronegative. CDR3 protein: CSSWTSGRASDNEQFF. The CDR3, as DNA: TGCAGCTCGTGGACTAGCGGGAGGGCTTCCGACAATGAGCAGTTCTTC.